A single sample gave rise to the 14 T cell receptor beta chains below, sequenced in a study of OX40 agonist ivuxolimab in advanced cancers. Using immunoSEQ multiplex PCR, the repertoire was profiled, and TCRdb retains in-frame clones only, with some absent. Found here are 100,000 to 120,000 clones, 91% of them singletons; the top ten hold over 0.6%. The specimen comprised CD4+ or CD8+ T cells sorted from blood, sampled in a trial of the OX40 agonist ivuxolimab. The receptors originated from an adult with an advanced solid tumor such as melanoma, head and neck, liver or kidney cancer.

J is TRBJ2-1 and V is TRBV6-5; 12 bases fit TRBD2. The CDR3 has 15 residues. The V gene end was trimmed by 5 bases and the J gene end by 4 bases; junction bases not matched to a gene: 3. Germline lookup yields CDR1 MNHEY and CDR2 SVGAGI. CDR3 amino acids: CASSRGLAGYNEQFF. As DNA, the CDR3 is TGTGCCAGCAGTAGAGGACTAGCGGGGTACAATGAGCAGTTCTTC.

The CDR3 DNA sequence: TGTGCCACCAGCAGAGCGGGGACAGGGGGCTGGAACTATGGCTACACCTTC. Its protein product is CATSRAGTGGWNYGYTF. The chain has TRBV15 and TRBJ1-2; 12 bases are shared with TRBD1. Germline values: CDR1 LNHNV, CDR2 YYDKDF (reference sequence). This CDR3 is 17 amino acids long. The J segment lost 2 bases and the V segment lost 1 base, leaving 5 bases of the junction unmatched.

This clone was seen only once. The chain has TRBV18 and TRBJ1-1, with 8 bases matching TRBD1. Germline V gene sequence: CDR1 KGHSH, CDR2 LQKENI. Unmatched junction bases numbered 8, after V lost 6 bases and J lost 5 bases. The CDR3 consists of 14 residues. CDR3 DNA: TGTGCCAGCTCTCTCAGGGGGCCTGGAACTGAAGCTTTCTTT. Amino acid sequence: CASSLRGPGTEAFF.

This clone occurred once. This chain links TRBV7-9 with TRBJ2-1; D assignment may be TRBD1 or TRBD2 (6 bases each). Per germline, CDR1 SEHNR and CDR2 FQNEAQ (reference sequence). Trimming left V 2 bases short and J 6 bases short, with 14 bases between. The CDR3 totals 15 residues. The CDR3 reads CASSLPGALSNEQFF. The CDR3 DNA reads as TGTGCCAGCAGCTTACCGGGGGCCTTAAGCAATGAGCAGTTCTTC.

This chain connects TRBV4-1 to TRBJ1-4; TRBD1 aligns across 7 bases. The CDR3 runs 17 residues. Trimming cost V 4 bases and J 4 bases; bases outside gene matches: 12. The germline V gene encodes CDR1 MGHRA and CDR2 YSYEKL. This CDR3 is CASSLRSGGNHNEKLFF. CDR3 DNA sequence: TGCGCCAGCAGCCTTCGTTCAGGGGGGAATCATAATGAAAAACTGTTTTTT.

The chain employs TRBV9 and TRBJ2-1; 8 nucleotides line up with TRBD2. The length of the CDR3 is 15 residues. Germline CDR1 is SGDLS and CDR2 is YYNGEE. Trimming cost V 0 bases and J 9 bases; bases outside gene matches: 8. DNA for the CDR3: TGTGCCAGCAGCGTAGGCGGACTAGCCGGAGTTGAGCAGTTCTTC. It encodes CASSVGGLAGVEQFF.

The chain carries TRBV5-4 and TRBJ2-6; D gene uncertain. The CDR3 runs 15 residues. Germline CDR1 SGHNT, CDR2 YYREEE (reference sequence). The V gene lost 4 bases and the J gene lost 0 bases, with 8 bases spanning the gap. For the CDR3, the DNA is TGTGCCAGCAGCCTACTGCTCTCTGGGGCCAACGTCCTGACTTTC. Translating it yields CASSLLLSGANVLTF.

The V gene is TRBV5-1, the J gene TRBJ2-7; 8 nucleotides match TRBD1. The J segment lost 6 bases and the V segment lost 0 bases, leaving 5 bases of the junction unmatched. Looked up from germline, CDR1 is SGHRS and CDR2 is YFSETQ. This CDR3 is 14 amino acids long. CDR3 nucleotides: TGCGCCAGCAGCTTGGGACAGGGGCGACTCGAGCAGTACTTC. It specifies CASSLGQGRLEQYF.

The gene calls are TRBV29-1 and TRBJ1-1; D remains ambiguous. Germline loops: CDR1 SQVTM, CDR2 ANQGSEA. The CDR3 runs 12 residues. Trimming left V 7 bases short and J 1 base short, with 10 bases between. The chain's CDR3 is CSATPANTEAFF. DNA of the CDR3: TGCAGCGCCACTCCGGCGAACACTGAAGCTTTCTTT.

The chain couples TRBV11-2 to TRBJ2-7; no reliable D call. This CDR3 is 12 amino acids long. V was cut by 9 bases and J by 6 bases, with 15 bases left in between. The V gene's germline CDR1 is SGHAT and CDR2 FQNNGV. The CDR3 nucleotides are TGTGCCAGTCAAGACCATATTGGCGAGCAGTACTTC. It encodes CASQDHIGEQYF.

This chain's CDR3 is CASSFRAPREETQYF. The CDR3 coding sequence is TGTGCCAGCAGCTTCCGGGCACCAAGGGAAGAGACCCAGTACTTC. V usage is TRBV5-8 and J usage is TRBJ2-5, with D unresolved. V gave up 2 bases and J gave up 3 bases, with 14 bases separating them. In germline, CDR1 is SGHTS, CDR2 YDEGEE. This CDR3 is 15 amino acids long.

The rearrangement joins TRBV5-1 to TRBJ2-3; no firm D call. The V gene's germline CDR1 is SGHRS and CDR2 YFSETQ. V gave up 2 bases and J gave up 0 bases, with 10 bases separating them. This CDR3 region has 15 residues. CDR3 DNA: TGCGCCAGCAGCTTTGGGGTGATAAGCACAGATACGCAGTATTTT. Translating gives CASSFGVISTDTQYF.

The V and J genes are TRBV30 and TRBJ2-2, with 7 bases lining up with TRBD2. Looked up from germline, CDR1 is GTSNPN and CDR2 is SVGIG (reference sequence). V lost 4 bases to trimming and J lost 5 bases; unmatched junction nucleotides: 4. This CDR3 comprises 13 residues. The CDR3 region is CAWIAGVTGELFF. The CDR3 nucleotides are TGTGCCTGGATTGCGGGGGTGACCGGGGAGCTGTTTTTT.

This clone is a singleton in its sample. V and J are TRBV25-1 and TRBJ2-3; D gene ambiguous. V lost 5 bases and J 2 bases, leaving 5 bases between the germline ends. The CDR3 extends over 12 amino acids. The germline gives CDR1 MGHDK, CDR2 SYGVNS. CDR3 sequence: CASSRATDTQYF. The DNA for the CDR3 is TGTGCCAGCAGTAGGGCCACAGATACGCAGTATTTT.